This TCR beta chain was profiled in a study of T-cell memory formation after mild COVID-19. Regarding the study as a whole: Most CD4+ clones that shrank were in CM and EM, while CD8+ ones turned up in EMRA. The study detected some responding clones in pre-infection memory, suggesting cross-reactive memory joined.

TCRdb analysed the 5' RACE reads with MiXCR anew, one entry per CDR3 protein. This table holds hundreds of thousands of distinct CDR3 sequences, around a sixth found once. This clonotype was seen a few times. The antigen remains undetermined. Germline loops: CDR1 MNHEY, CDR2 SVGAGI. This CDR3 region has 13 residues. The V gene end was trimmed by 2 bases and the J gene end by 7 bases; junction bases not matched to a gene: 0. This receptor was obtained from a man in his late teens or twenties who had mild COVID-19 (a few samples of this study predate the infection). Cell type and time point are not known. The material sequenced was PBMCs or a T cell subset sorted from them (not recorded which). The V and J genes are TRBV6-5 and TRBJ1-4, with 8 bases fitting TRBD1. CDR3 residues: CASSYGQGEKLFF. CDR3 DNA: TGTGCCAGCAGTTACGGACAGGGTGAAAAACTGTTTTTT.